The sequence of this TCR beta chain was determined in a study of cytomegalovirus exposure and HLA in healthy donors. V was clipped by 4 bases and J by 5 bases, with 13 bases between them. Germline-derived CDR1 and CDR2 are SGDLS and YYNGEE. CDR3 length: 14 residues. The PCR made use of 60 Vbeta and 13 Jbeta primers. The assay was immunoSEQ multiplex PCR, and TCRdb's table has in-frame clones only and misses some. This table holds about 170,000 clones, approximately 81% found once. Sequencing was performed on PBMCs. The sequence was collected from a boy younger than 10 in good health and CMV-seronegative. The genes are TRBV9 and TRBJ2-1; no firm D call. The CDR3 spells CASSPPRSHNEQFF. The CDR3, as DNA: TGTGCCAGCAGCCCCCCTCGGAGTCACAATGAGCAGTTCTTC.